This T cell receptor (beta chain) is from a study of neurological immune-mediated disorders. Trimming removed 9 bases from V and 1 base from J, with 18 bases in between. Germline V gene data show CDR1 as ENHRY and CDR2 as SYGVKD. The CDR3 extends over 15 amino acids. Study observations and caveats: The greatest TCR clonal expansion occurred in HTLV-1-associated myelopathy and the least in multiple sclerosis, which fell below healthy controls. No CDR3 amino acid sequences recurred among expanded clones across subjects, suggesting private repertoires in all groups.

Time point reported: longitudinal time-point 3. PBMCs numbering 2 million and stored at -80 C yielded the unsorted libraries. Template-switch 5'RACE cDNA synthesis added a 10-nucleotide unique molecular identifier. TCRdb independently ran MiXCR on the 5' RACE reads; one entry per CDR3 protein. In the table there are more than 100,000 distinct CDR3 sequences, about 10% of which are singletons. Notes on this clonotype: Its antigen remains unknown.

This TCR derives from a female donor with HTLV-1-associated myelopathy (HAM/TSP). V is TRBV10-3 and J is TRBJ1-2, with D uncertain. Source material: PBMCs. CDR3 in DNA: TGTGCCATGACCCTGGACCTAAAGGGTAACTATGGCTACACCTTC. Protein sequence: CAMTLDLKGNYGYTF.